This is a list of T cell receptor beta chains from one sample in a study of T cell responses to AZD1222 COVID-19 vaccine. Sequencing used immunoSEQ multiplex PCR; TCRdb keeps in-frame clones, though not all of them. Of about 39,000 clones listed, around 88% are singletons. Source: peripheral blood, taken 28 days after the second AZD1222 dose. These receptors were collected from an adult who received the AZD1222 COVID-19 vaccine. CDR3s include the opening cysteine and the closing phenylalanine or tryptophan. Fields, in order: clone size, V gene, J gene, D gene, CDR3 protein, CDR3 DNA. D genes are given only for firm matches. Clone size appears in some rows only: once, few, many, or a class for an expanded clone.

NA	TRBV6-6	TRBJ1-5	NA	CASTGGNQPQHF	TGTGCCAGCACTGGGGGCAATCAGCCCCAGCATTTT
NA	TRBV2	TRBJ1-1	TRBD1	CASETDRGTEAFF	TGTGCCAGCGAAACAGACAGGGGCACTGAAGCTTTCTTT
NA	TRBV3-1/TRBV3-2	TRBJ1-2	NA	CASSRGGDNYGYTF	TGTGCCAGCAGCCGAGGGGGTGATAACTATGGCTACACCTTC
NA	TRBV6-2/TRBV6-3	TRBJ2-1	NA	CASSYRGRSGGEQFF	TGTGCCAGCAGTTACCGGGGCAGGTCGGGTGGTGAGCAGTTCTTC
medium-sized	TRBV2	TRBJ2-6	TRBD1	CASLDGTGASGANVLTF	TGTGCCAGCTTGGACGGGACAGGGGCCTCTGGGGCCAACGTCCTGACTTTC
NA	TRBV12-3/TRBV12-4	TRBJ1-2	TRBD1	CASSLGQGNGYTF	TGTGCCAGCAGTTTAGGACAGGGTAATGGCTACACCTTC
NA	TRBV6-5	TRBJ2-7	NA	CASKRASDGSYEQYF	TGTGCCAGCAAACGGGCTAGCGACGGATCCTACGAGCAGTACTTC
NA	TRBV5-1	TRBJ1-1	NA	CASSLDRSEAFF	TGCGCCAGCAGCCTCGACAGGAGTGAAGCTTTCTTT
NA	TRBV5-6	TRBJ2-7	TRBD1	CASSARDRANYEQYF	TGTGCCAGCAGTGCAAGGGACAGGGCGAACTACGAGCAGTACTTC
NA	TRBV3-1/TRBV3-2	TRBJ1-2	TRBD1	CASSQSAGQGNYGYTF	TGTGCCAGCAGCCAAAGCGCAGGACAGGGGAACTATGGCTACACCTTC
NA	TRBV10-3	TRBJ1-2	NA	CAISESESGSLTF	TGTGCCATCAGTGAGTCGGAGTCGGGGTCCCTGACCTTC
NA	TRBV11-2	TRBJ2-1	NA	CASSSGTVANEQFF	TGTGCCAGCAGCTCCGGGACTGTCGCCAATGAGCAGTTCTTC
once	TRBV6-5	TRBJ1-4	NA	CASSLPEGQNEKLFF	TGTGCCAGCAGCCTCCCCGAAGGACAGAATGAAAAACTGTTTTTT
once	TRBV29-1	TRBJ2-1	TRBD2	CSVQPGTRGNEQFF	TGCAGCGTCCAACCCGGGACTAGGGGCAATGAGCAGTTCTTC
NA	TRBV7-2	TRBJ2-7	TRBD2	CASSLTSGAAAVEQYF	TGTGCCAGCAGCTTAACTAGCGGGGCCGCAGCTGTGGAGCAGTACTTC
few	TRBV7-9	TRBJ2-7	TRBD2	CASRTTTSGGASGQYF	TGTGCCAGCAGGACCACGACTAGCGGGGGGGCCAGCGGGCAGTACTTC
few	TRBV5-5	TRBJ2-7	NA	CASSRDRFEQYF	TGTGCCAGCAGCAGAGACAGGTTTGAGCAGTACTTC
NA	TRBV5-1	TRBJ2-1	NA	CASSLGGEYNEQFF	TGCGCCAGCAGCTTGGGGGGCGAGTACAATGAGCAGTTCTTC
once	TRBV5-8	TRBJ2-1	TRBD2	CASSDLVAGKNEQFF	TGTGCCAGCAGCGACCTTGTAGCGGGGAAAAATGAGCAGTTCTTC
NA	TRBV27	TRBJ2-7	NA	CASSLVGGRQYF	TGTGCCAGCAGTTTAGTGGGCGGGCGGCAGTACTTC
NA	TRBV18	TRBJ1-3	NA	CASSFASIPSGNTIYF	TGTGCCAGCTCCTTTGCGAGTATCCCGTCTGGAAACACCATATATTTT
NA	TRBV5-6	TRBJ2-7	NA	CASSSSLDFYEQYF	TGTGCCAGCAGCTCTTCACTAGATTTCTACGAGCAGTACTTC
NA	TRBV12-5	TRBJ2-6	NA	CASGFPRGGSGANVLTF	TGTGCTAGTGGTTTCCCCCGGGGCGGTTCTGGGGCCAACGTCCTGACTTTC
NA	TRBV3-1/TRBV3-2	TRBJ2-5	NA	CASSPAGASPKETQYF	TGTGCCAGCAGCCCCGCGGGGGCTTCCCCAAAAGAGACCCAGTACTTC
NA	TRBV5-1	TRBJ1-1	TRBD1	CASSLGGQGGTEAFF	TGCGCCAGCAGCTTGGGTGGACAGGGGGGCACTGAAGCTTTCTTT
NA	TRBV5-6	TRBJ1-2	NA	CASSLWGPVYGYTF	TGTGCCAGCAGCTTGTGGGGGCCCGTCTATGGCTACACCTTC
NA	TRBV11-2	TRBJ1-4	NA	CASSLTTVREKLFF	TGTGCCAGCAGCTTAACGACCGTTAGGGAAAAACTGTTTTTT
few	TRBV6-8	TRBJ1-2	NA	CASTRPSYGYTF	TGTGCCAGCACCAGACCCTCCTATGGCTACACCTTC
NA	TRBV2	TRBJ1-6	NA	CASSEKRSNSPLHF	TGTGCCAGCAGTGAAAAAAGGTCGAATTCACCCCTCCACTTT
NA	TRBV4-1	TRBJ1-6	NA	CASSQEVSDRRSPLHF	TGCGCCAGCAGCCAGGAGGTCTCAGACCGGAGATCACCCCTCCACTTT
once	TRBV7-3	TRBJ2-5	TRBD1	CASSLGTGGRETQYF	TGTGCCAGCAGCCTCGGGACAGGGGGCCGGGAGACCCAGTACTTC
NA	TRBV5-4	TRBJ1-1	NA	CASSLDEVEAFF	TGTGCCAGCAGCTTGGACGAGGTTGAAGCTTTCTTT
NA	TRBV19	TRBJ1-5	TRBD1	CASRGQGNQPQHF	TGTGCCAGTAGAGGACAGGGAAATCAGCCCCAGCATTTT
NA	TRBV4-1	TRBJ1-1	NA	CASSQADGRDPGAFF	TGCGCCAGCAGCCAAGCGGATGGACGGGATCCGGGAGCTTTCTTT
NA	TRBV4-2	TRBJ2-5	NA	CASSQGRAGETQYF	TGTGCCAGCAGCCAAGGGAGGGCCGGGGAGACCCAGTACTTC
NA	TRBV6-5	TRBJ1-3	NA	CASSYGLKSSGNTIYF	TGTGCCAGCAGTTATGGTCTCAAATCCTCTGGAAACACCATATATTTT
once	TRBV6-2/TRBV6-3	TRBJ2-2	TRBD2	CASSPSVAGPTGELFF	TGTGCCAGCAGTCCATCCGTAGCGGGTCCCACCGGGGAGCTGTTTTTT
NA	TRBV7-2	TRBJ1-5	NA	CASSLARGYQPQHF	TGTGCCAGCAGCTTAGCGCGGGGGTATCAGCCCCAGCATTTT
once	TRBV5-1	TRBJ1-1	NA	CASSSGQTEPYMNTEAFF	TGCGCCAGCAGCTCTGGGCAGACAGAACCTTACATGAACACTGAAGCTTTCTTT
NA	TRBV3-1/TRBV3-2	TRBJ1-1	NA	CASRWARNTEAFF	TGTGCCAGCAGATGGGCGCGGAACACTGAAGCTTTCTTT
NA	TRBV7-9	TRBJ2-3	TRBD2	CASSASGTDTQYF	TGTGCCAGCAGCGCTAGCGGAACAGATACGCAGTATTTT
NA	TRBV9	TRBJ1-1	NA	CASSVVEVPAEAFF	TGTGCCAGCAGCGTAGTGGAAGTTCCCGCTGAAGCTTTCTTT
NA	TRBV6-4	TRBJ1-4	TRBD1	CASSPQGQANEKLFF	TGTGCCAGCAGCCCCCAGGGACAGGCTAATGAAAAACTGTTTTTT
NA	TRBV7-9	TRBJ1-3	NA	CASSPRPISGNTIYF	TGTGCCAGCAGCCCTCGACCGATCTCTGGAAACACCATATATTTT
NA	TRBV19	TRBJ2-7	NA	CASSLYDRYEQYF	TGTGCCAGTAGCTTGTATGACCGGTACGAGCAGTACTTC
few	TRBV20-1	TRBJ2-7	NA	CSASGPGTYEQYF	TGCAGTGCTAGTGGTCCGGGAACCTACGAGCAGTACTTC
once	TRBV30	TRBJ1-6	NA	CAWSVGSPLHF	TGTGCCTGGAGTGTCGGGTCACCCCTCCACTTT
NA	TRBV30	TRBJ2-2	NA	CAWSQGLYTGELFF	TGTGCCTGGAGTCAAGGGTTGTACACCGGGGAGCTGTTTTTT
NA	TRBV10-3	TRBJ1-2	TRBD1	CAIRPGQDSYGYTF	TGTGCCATCAGGCCGGGACAGGATAGCTATGGCTACACCTTC
NA	TRBV7-2	TRBJ2-1	NA	CASSQGLRDNQFF	TGTGCCAGCAGCCAAGGCCTCCGGGACAACCAGTTCTTC
NA	TRBV20-1	TRBJ2-2	NA	CSASWTDRGTGELFF	TGCAGTGCTAGTTGGACCGATCGGGGCACCGGGGAGCTGTTTTTT
few	TRBV5-4	TRBJ2-7	TRBD2	CASSNSGGREEQYF	TGTGCCAGCAGCAATAGCGGGGGGCGGGAGGAGCAGTACTTC